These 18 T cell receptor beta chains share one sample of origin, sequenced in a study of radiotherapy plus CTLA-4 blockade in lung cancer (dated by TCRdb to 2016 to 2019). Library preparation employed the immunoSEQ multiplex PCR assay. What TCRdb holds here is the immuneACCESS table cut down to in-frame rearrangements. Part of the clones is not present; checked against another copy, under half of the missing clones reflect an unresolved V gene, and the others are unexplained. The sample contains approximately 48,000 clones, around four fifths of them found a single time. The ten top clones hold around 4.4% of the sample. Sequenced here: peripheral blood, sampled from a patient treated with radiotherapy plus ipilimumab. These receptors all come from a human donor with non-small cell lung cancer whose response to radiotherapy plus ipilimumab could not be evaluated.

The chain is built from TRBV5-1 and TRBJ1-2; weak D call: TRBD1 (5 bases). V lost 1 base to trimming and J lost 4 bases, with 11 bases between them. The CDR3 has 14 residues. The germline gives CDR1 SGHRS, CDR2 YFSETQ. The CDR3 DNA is TGCGCCAGCAGCTTGACCCTTGACAGCTATGGCTACACCTTC. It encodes CASSLTLDSYGYTF. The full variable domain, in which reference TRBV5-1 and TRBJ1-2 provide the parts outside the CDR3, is KAGVTQTPRYLIKTRGQQVTLSCSPISGHRSVSWYQQTPGQGLQFLFEYFSETQRNKGNFPGRFSGRQFSNSRSEMNVSTLELGDSALYLCASSLTLDSYGYTFGSGTRLTVV.

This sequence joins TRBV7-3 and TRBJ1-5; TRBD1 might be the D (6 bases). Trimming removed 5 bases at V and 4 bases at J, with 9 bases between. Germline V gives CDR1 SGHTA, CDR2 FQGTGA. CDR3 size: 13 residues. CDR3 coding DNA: TGTGCCAGCAGCCCCGACAGGAATCAGCCCCAGCATTTT. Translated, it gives CASSPDRNQPQHF. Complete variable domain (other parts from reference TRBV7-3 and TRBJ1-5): GAGVSQTPSNKVTEKGKYVELRCDPISGHTALYWYRQSLGQGPEFLIYFQGTGAADDSGLPNDRFFAVRPEGSVSTLKIQRTERGDSAVYLCASSPDRNQPQHFGDGTRLSIL.

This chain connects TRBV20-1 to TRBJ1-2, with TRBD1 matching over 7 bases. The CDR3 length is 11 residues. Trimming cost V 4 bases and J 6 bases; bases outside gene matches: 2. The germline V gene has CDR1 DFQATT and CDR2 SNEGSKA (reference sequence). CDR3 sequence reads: CSATGGNGYTF. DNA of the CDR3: TGCAGTGCTACAGGGGGGAATGGCTACACCTTC.

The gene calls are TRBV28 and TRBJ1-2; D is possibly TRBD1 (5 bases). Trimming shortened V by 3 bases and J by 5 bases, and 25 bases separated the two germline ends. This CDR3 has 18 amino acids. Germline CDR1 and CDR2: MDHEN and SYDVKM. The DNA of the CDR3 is TGTGCCAGCAGTTTTAGGAGACTAAAGCGGGGCGGTAATTATGGCTACACCTTC. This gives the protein CASSFRRLKRGGNYGYTF.

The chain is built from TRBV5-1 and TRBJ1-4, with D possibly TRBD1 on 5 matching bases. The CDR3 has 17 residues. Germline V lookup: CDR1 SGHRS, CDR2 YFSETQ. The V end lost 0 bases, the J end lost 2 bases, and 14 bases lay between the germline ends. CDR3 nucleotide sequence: TGCGCCAGCAGCTTGGAGGGCAGGGTGCTTACTAATGAAAAACTGTTTTTT. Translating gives CASSLEGRVLTNEKLFF.

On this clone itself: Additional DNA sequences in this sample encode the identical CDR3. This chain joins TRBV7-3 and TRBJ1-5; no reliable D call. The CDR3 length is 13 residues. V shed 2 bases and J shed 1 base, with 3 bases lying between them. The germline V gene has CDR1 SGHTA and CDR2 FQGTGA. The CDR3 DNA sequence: TGTGCCAGCAGCTTATCGAGCAATCAGCCCCAGCATTTT. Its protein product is CASSLSSNQPQHF.

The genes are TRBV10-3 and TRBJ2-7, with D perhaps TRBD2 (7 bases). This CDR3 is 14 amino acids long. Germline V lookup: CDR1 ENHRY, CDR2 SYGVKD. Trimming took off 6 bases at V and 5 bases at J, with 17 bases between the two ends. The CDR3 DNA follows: TGTGCCATCAGCCCCTCGGGGGGCATGAACGAGCAGTACTTC. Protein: CAISPSGGMNEQYF.

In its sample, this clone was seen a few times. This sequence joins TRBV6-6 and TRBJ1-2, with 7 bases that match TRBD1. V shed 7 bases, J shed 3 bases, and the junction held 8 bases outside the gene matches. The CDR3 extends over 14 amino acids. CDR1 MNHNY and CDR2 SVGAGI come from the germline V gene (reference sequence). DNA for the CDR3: TGTGCCAGCAATGGATACCAGGGGGACTATGGCTACACCTTC. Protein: CASNGYQGDYGYTF.

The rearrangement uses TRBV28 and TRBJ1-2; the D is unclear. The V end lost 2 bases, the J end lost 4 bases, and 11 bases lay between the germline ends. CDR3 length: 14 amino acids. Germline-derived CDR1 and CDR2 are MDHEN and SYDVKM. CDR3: CASSLALKSYGYTF. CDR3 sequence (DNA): TGTGCCAGCAGTTTAGCCCTCAAGAGCTATGGCTACACCTTC.

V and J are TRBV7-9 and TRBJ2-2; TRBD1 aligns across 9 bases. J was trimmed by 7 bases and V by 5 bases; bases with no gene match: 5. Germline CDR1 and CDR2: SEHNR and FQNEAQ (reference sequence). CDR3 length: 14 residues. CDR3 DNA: TGTGCCAGCAGCGGAAACAGGGGGCACGGGGAGCTGTTTTTT. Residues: CASSGNRGHGELFF. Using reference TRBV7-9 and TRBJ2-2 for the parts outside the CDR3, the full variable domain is DTGVSQNPRHKITKRGQNVTFRCDPISEHNRLYWYRQTLGQGPEFLTYFQNEAQLEKSRLLSDRFSAERPKGSFSTLEIQRTEQGDSAMYLCASSGNRGHGELFFGEGSRLTVL.

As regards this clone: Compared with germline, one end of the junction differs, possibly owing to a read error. The CDR3 sequence is CASSESSTGTGEF. CDR3 DNA: TGCGCCAGCAGTGAGTCTTCCACCGGGACAGGGGAATTC. The chain recombines TRBV10-1 with TRBJ2-7; TRBD1 matches at 10 bases. This CDR3 comprises 13 residues. CDR1 is WNHNN, CDR2 SYGVQD, per germline (reference sequence).

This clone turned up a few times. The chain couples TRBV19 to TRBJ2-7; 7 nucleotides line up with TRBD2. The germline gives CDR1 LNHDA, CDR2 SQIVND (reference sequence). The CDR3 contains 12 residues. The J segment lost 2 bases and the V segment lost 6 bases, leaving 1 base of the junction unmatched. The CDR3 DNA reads TGTGCCAGTAGGGGGGGGGCCTACGAGCAGTACTTC. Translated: CASRGGAYEQYF.

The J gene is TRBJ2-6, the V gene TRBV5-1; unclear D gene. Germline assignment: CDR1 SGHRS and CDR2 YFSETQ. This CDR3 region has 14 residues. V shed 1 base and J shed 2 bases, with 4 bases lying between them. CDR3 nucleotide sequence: TGCGCCAGCAGCTTGTACACTGGGGCCAACGTCCTGACTTTC. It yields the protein CASSLYTGANVLTF.

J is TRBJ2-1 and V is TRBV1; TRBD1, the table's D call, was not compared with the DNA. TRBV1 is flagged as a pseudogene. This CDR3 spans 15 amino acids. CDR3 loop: CTSSQDFRAQGEQFF. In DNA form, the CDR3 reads TGCACCAGCAGCCAAGATTTCCGGGCGCAGGGTGAGCAGTTCTTC.

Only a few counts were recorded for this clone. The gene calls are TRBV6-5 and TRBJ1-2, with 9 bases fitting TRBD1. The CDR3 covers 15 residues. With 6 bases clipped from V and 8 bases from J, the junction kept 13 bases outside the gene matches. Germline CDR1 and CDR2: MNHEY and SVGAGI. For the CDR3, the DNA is TGTGCCAGCAGGGGTAGTGCCCTGGACAGGGGAGGCTACACCTTC. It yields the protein CASRGSALDRGGYTF.

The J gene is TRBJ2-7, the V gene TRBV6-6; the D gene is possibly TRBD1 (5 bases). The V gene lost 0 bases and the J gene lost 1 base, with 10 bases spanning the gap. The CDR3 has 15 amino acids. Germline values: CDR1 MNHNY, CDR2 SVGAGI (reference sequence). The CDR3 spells CASSYSGHPSYEQYF. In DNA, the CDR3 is TGTGCCAGCAGTTACTCAGGACACCCTTCCTACGAGCAGTACTTC.

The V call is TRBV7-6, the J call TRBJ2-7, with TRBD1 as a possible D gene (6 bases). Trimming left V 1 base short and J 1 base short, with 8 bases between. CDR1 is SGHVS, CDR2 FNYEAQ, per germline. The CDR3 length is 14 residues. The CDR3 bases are TGTGCCAGCAGCTTAGAAGGACAGTCCTACGAGCAGTACTTC. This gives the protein CASSLEGQSYEQYF.

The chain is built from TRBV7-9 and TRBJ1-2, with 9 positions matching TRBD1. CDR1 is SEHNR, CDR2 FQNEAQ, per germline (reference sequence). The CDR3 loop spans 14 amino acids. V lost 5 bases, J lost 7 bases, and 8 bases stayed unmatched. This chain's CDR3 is CASSPGQGMGGYTF. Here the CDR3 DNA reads TGTGCCAGCAGCCCCGGACAGGGGATGGGTGGCTACACCTTC.